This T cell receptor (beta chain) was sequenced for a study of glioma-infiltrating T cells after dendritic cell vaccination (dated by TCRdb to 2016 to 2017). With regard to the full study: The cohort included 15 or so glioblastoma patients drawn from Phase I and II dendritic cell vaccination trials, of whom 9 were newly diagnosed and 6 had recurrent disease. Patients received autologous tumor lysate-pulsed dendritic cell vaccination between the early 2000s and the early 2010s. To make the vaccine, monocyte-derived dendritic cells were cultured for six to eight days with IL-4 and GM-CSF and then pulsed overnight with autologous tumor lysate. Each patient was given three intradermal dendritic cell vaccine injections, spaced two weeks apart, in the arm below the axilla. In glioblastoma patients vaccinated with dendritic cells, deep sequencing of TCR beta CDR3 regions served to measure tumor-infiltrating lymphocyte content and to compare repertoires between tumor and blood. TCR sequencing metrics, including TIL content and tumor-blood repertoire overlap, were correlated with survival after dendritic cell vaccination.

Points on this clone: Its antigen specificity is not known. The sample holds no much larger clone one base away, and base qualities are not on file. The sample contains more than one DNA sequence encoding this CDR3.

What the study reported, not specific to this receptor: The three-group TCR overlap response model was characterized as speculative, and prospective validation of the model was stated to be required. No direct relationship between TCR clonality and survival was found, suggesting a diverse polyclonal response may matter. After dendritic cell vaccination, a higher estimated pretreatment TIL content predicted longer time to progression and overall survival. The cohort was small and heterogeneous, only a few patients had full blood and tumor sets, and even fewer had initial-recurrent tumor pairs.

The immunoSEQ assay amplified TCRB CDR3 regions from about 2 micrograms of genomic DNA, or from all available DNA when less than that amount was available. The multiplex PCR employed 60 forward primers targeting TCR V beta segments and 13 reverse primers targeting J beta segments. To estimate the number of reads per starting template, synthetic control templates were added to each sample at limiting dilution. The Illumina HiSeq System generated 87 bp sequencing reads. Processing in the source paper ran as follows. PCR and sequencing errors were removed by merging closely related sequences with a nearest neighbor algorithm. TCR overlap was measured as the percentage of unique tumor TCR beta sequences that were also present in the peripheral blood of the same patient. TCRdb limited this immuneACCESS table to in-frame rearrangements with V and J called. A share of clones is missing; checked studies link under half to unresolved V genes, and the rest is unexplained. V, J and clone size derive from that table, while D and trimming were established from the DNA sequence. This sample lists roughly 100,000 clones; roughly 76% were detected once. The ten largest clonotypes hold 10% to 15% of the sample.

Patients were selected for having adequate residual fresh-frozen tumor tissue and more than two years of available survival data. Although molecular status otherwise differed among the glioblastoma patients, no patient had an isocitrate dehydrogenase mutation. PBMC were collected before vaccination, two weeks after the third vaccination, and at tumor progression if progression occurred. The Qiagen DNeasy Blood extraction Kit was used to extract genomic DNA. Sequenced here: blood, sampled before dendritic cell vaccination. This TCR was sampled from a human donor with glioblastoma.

The DNA sequence is TGTGCCAGCAGTTACTATCGACAGGTGAATTCACCCCTCCACTTT. Its translation is CASSYYRQVNSPLHF. This chain joins TRBV6-6 to TRBJ1-6, and perhaps TRBD1 as D gene, on 6 matching bases. Cut back by 1 base and 7 bases, the V and J ends lie 11 bases apart. For CDR1 and CDR2, the germline V gene (reference sequence) lists MNHNY and SVGAGI. The CDR3 covers 15 residues, taking in both the cysteine and the phenylalanine. Only the CDR3 portion is preserved as DNA: 45 bases, with reading frame beginning at the first base.